A single sample is the source of the 28 T cell receptor beta chains below, sequenced in a study of blood T cell repertoires in COVID-19. Libraries were prepared by immunoSEQ multiplex PCR; TCRdb keeps only in-frame clonotypes and omits some of them. Among 180,000 or so clones listed, around four fifths were seen once. Input material: peripheral blood. These receptor sequences come from a woman in her 70s with COVID-19, enrolled during active disease.

As to this clone: Just one base apart from a much larger clone, this may be a read error. The chain employs TRBV14 and TRBJ1-6, with 10 positions matching TRBD1. CDR1 SGHDN and CDR2 FVKESK come from the germline V gene. CDR3 length: 14 residues. The ends lost 3 bases at V and 9 bases at J; junction bases unmatched: 2. The CDR3 coding sequence is TGTGCCAGCAGCCATAGGACAGGGGGTTCACCCCTCCACTTT. This sequence encodes CASSHRTGGSPLHF.

The CDR3 region is CASSTGVQPQHF. The CDR3 DNA follows: TGTGCCAGTAGTACAGGGGTGCAGCCCCAGCATTTT. V gene TRBV19 combines with J gene TRBJ1-5; D is perhaps TRBD1 (6 bases). CDR3 length equals 12 residues. Germline loops: CDR1 LNHDA, CDR2 SQIVND (reference sequence). Trimming removed 4 bases from V and 7 bases from J, with 8 bases in between.

The chain couples TRBV12-3 or TRBV12-4 to TRBJ2-7; D is uncertain. Trimming shortened V by 2 bases and J by 4 bases, and 6 bases separated the two germline ends. CDR3 size: 12 residues. The CDR3 sequence: CASSLFEYEQYF. The CDR3 bases are TGTGCCAGCAGTTTATTTGAGTACGAGCAGTACTTC.

A single count supports this clone. The rearrangement uses TRBV6-2 or TRBV6-3 and TRBJ1-5; 7 nucleotides match TRBD1. Germline loops: CDR1 MNHEY, CDR2 SVGEGT. V lost 6 bases, J lost 4 bases, and 9 bases stayed unmatched. The CDR3 covers 15 residues. CDR3 DNA: TGTGCCAGCAGCTCACAGGGGAGGTTGAATCAGCCCCAGCATTTT. Translating gives CASSSQGRLNQPQHF.

The rearrangement joins TRBV28 to TRBJ1-2, with D perhaps TRBD1 (5 bases). This CDR3 spans 14 amino acids. Germline loops: CDR1 MDHEN, CDR2 SYDVKM. V was trimmed by 4 bases and J by 9 bases, leaving 18 bases between them. The CDR3 reads CASSSTGSLESYTF. In DNA, the CDR3 is TGTGCCAGCAGTTCAACAGGTAGCTTGGAGAGCTACACCTTC.

V gene TRBV6-2 or TRBV6-3 combines with J gene TRBJ1-5; D not certain. The CDR3 is 14 amino acids. The germline CDR1 and CDR2 sequences are MNHEY and SVGEGT. V gave up 2 bases and J gave up 6 bases, with 11 bases separating them. CDR3 coding DNA: TGTGCCAGCAGTTACAGGGAGGGAAGTCAGCCCCAGCATTTT. It yields the protein CASSYREGSQPQHF.

The J gene is TRBJ1-1, the V gene TRBV5-4; 7 positions match TRBD1. CDR1 SGHNT and CDR2 YYREEE come from the germline V gene (reference sequence). There are 16 residues in the CDR3. V lost 2 bases, J lost 1 base, and 8 bases stayed unmatched. The chain's CDR3 is CASSLRQGIANTEAFF. For the CDR3, the DNA is TGTGCCAGCAGCTTACGACAGGGTATAGCGAACACTGAAGCTTTCTTT.

CDR3 amino acids: CASSLQGNGYTF. CDR3 nucleotide sequence: TGTGCCAGCAGTTTACAGGGTAATGGCTACACCTTC. The rearrangement uses TRBV28 and TRBJ1-2; weak D call: TRBD1 (5 bases). Germline CDR1 is MDHEN and CDR2 is SYDVKM. Trimming removed 2 bases at V and 6 bases at J, with 7 bases between. The CDR3 totals 12 residues.

There are a few counts of this clone. This chain links TRBV4-2 with TRBJ1-5, with D possibly TRBD1 on 6 matching bases. Germline lookup yields CDR1 LGHNA and CDR2 YNFKEQ. The CDR3 runs 17 residues. V was clipped by 0 bases and J by 4 bases, with 16 bases between them. CDR3: CASSQDYGTRFNQPQHF. DNA of the CDR3: TGTGCCAGCAGCCAAGATTACGGGACAAGATTTAATCAGCCCCAGCATTTT.

The gene calls are TRBV7-9 and TRBJ1-1; weak D call: TRBD1 (6 bases). Germline CDR1 is SEHNR and CDR2 is FQNEAQ (reference sequence). The CDR3 is 13 residues long. The ends were cut back, 5 bases at V and 8 bases at J, with 15 bases in the middle. CDR3 sequence reads: CASSLQGLVEAFF. In DNA, the CDR3 is TGTGCCAGCAGCCTACAGGGATTGGTGGAAGCTTTCTTT.

V gene TRBV11-2 combines with J gene TRBJ2-1; D is perhaps TRBD2 (6 bases). The length of the CDR3 is 15 residues. V was pared by 7 bases and J by 0 bases, with 13 bases between. In germline, CDR1 is SGHAT, CDR2 FQNNGV. For the CDR3, the DNA is TGTGCCAGCACTTTGGACGGGAGCTCCTACAATGAGCAGTTCTTC. Its translation is CASTLDGSSYNEQFF.

The sample holds one count of this clone. The V gene is TRBV28, the J gene TRBJ2-2; 9 positions match TRBD2. The CDR3 sequence is 16 residues long. With V trimmed by 6 bases and J by 7 bases, 12 bases remained unmatched. Germline lookup yields CDR1 MDHEN and CDR2 SYDVKM. In nucleotides, the CDR3 is TGTGCCAGCAGGAGGGGGGGACTAGCCGGTGACGGGGAGCTGTTTTTT. Translation gives CASRRGGLAGDGELFF.

This clone came up many times. This chain connects TRBV11-2 to TRBJ2-7; TRBD1 matches 7 bases. Germline V gives CDR1 SGHAT, CDR2 FQNNGV. The junction had 10 bases not matched to a gene; V was cut back by 6 bases and J by 5 bases. This CDR3 spans 14 amino acids. CDR3 protein: CASRSPRQGHEQYF. The CDR3 coding sequence is TGTGCCAGCAGATCTCCTCGACAGGGCCACGAGCAGTACTTC.

The genes are TRBV29-1 and TRBJ1-1, with D maybe TRBD1 (5 bases). Trimming left V 6 bases short and J 2 bases short, with 22 bases between. This CDR3 contains 16 residues. Germline loops: CDR1 SQVTM, CDR2 ANQGSEA. CDR3 residues: CSVHPGRGRRNTEAFF. DNA of the CDR3: TGCAGCGTCCACCCGGGGAGGGGAAGGAGAAACACTGAAGCTTTCTTT.

The chain links TRBV6-5 to TRBJ1-1; the match to TRBD1 covers 7 bases. The junction had 5 bases not matched to a gene; V was cut back by 6 bases and J by 1 base. Germline V gene lookup returns CDR1 MNHEY and CDR2 SVGAGI. The CDR3 has 14 residues. CDR3 loop: CASSKGQQNTEAFF. Written as DNA, the CDR3 is TGTGCCAGCAGCAAGGGACAGCAGAACACTGAAGCTTTCTTT.

This clone was counted once. V and J are TRBV7-9 and TRBJ2-2; no reliable D call. Germline V gene data show CDR1 as SEHNR and CDR2 as FQNEAQ (reference sequence). V was trimmed by 1 base and J by 0 bases, leaving 9 bases between them. This CDR3 is built from 16 residues. The CDR3: CASSLVVTPNTGELFF. In DNA, the CDR3 is TGTGCCAGCAGCTTAGTGGTGACACCGAACACCGGGGAGCTGTTTTTT.

The genes are TRBV30 and TRBJ2-2; perhaps TRBD2 as D (6 bases). This CDR3 region has 16 residues. CDR1 and CDR2 (germline): GTSNPN, SVGIG (reference sequence). Trimming stripped 0 bases from V and 5 bases from J, with 16 bases between. CDR3 amino acids: CAWSVRVVSGTGELFF. The CDR3 DNA reads as TGTGCCTGGAGTGTAAGGGTAGTTAGCGGTACCGGGGAGCTGTTTTTT. Full variable domain (rest looked up from reference TRBV30 and TRBJ2-2): SQTIHQWPATLVQPVGSPLSLECTVEGTSNPNLYWYRQAAGRGLQLLFYSVGIGQISSEVPQNLSASRPQDRQFILSSKKLLLSDSGFYLCAWSVRVVSGTGELFFGEGSRLTVL.

This rearrangement joins TRBV24-1 to TRBJ2-2, with 8 positions matching TRBD2. The trim removed 0 bases at V and 0 bases at J, leaving 5 bases unmatched. This CDR3 has 18 amino acids. Per the germline V gene, CDR1 is KGHDR and CDR2 is SFDVKD. Written as DNA, the CDR3 is TGTGCCACCAGTGATTTGGGCTTGCGGGGGGCGAACACCGGGGAGCTGTTTTTT. Its translation: CATSDLGLRGANTGELFF.

The chain is built from TRBV28 and TRBJ2-1, with 8 nucleotides matching TRBD2. The CDR3 is made up of 16 amino acids. The junction had 13 bases not matched to a gene; V was cut back by 4 bases and J by 8 bases. Germline lookup yields CDR1 MDHEN and CDR2 SYDVKM. CDR3 sequence reads: CASSSLGSGRGDEQFF. DNA for the CDR3: TGTGCCAGCAGTTCCCTGGGAAGCGGGAGAGGGGATGAGCAGTTCTTC.

CDR3 nucleotides: TGTGCCATCAGTGTGAGGACTAGCGGGGCGAACACCGGGGAGCTGTTTTTT. The encoded protein is CAISVRTSGANTGELFF. The chain carries TRBV10-3 and TRBJ2-2; TRBD2 aligns across 12 bases. The trim removed 4 bases at V and 0 bases at J, leaving 3 bases unmatched. Germline CDR1 is ENHRY and CDR2 is SYGVKD. This CDR3 has 17 amino acids.

J is TRBJ1-1 and V is TRBV6-5; no reliable D call. V was cut by 0 bases and J by 11 bases, with 22 bases left in between. Germline V gene data show CDR1 as MNHEY and CDR2 as SVGAGI. CDR3 length: 16 amino acids. CDR3 DNA sequence: TGTGCCAGCAGTTACTCAAAATGGTCGGGAATAAAGGATGCTTTCTTT. Protein: CASSYSKWSGIKDAFF.

The chain recombines TRBV2 with TRBJ1-4, with D possibly TRBD1 on 5 matching bases. Germline V CDR1 and CDR2: SNHLY, FYNNEI. The CDR3 spans 14 residues. Trimming removed 6 bases from V and 7 bases from J, with 15 bases in between. CDR3 sequence: CASREQGLSEKLFF. CDR3 sequence (DNA): TGTGCCAGCAGGGAGCAGGGTCTTAGTGAAAAACTGTTTTTT.

The rearrangement uses TRBV7-3 and TRBJ2-1; TRBD1 agrees at 9 bases. The V gene end was trimmed by 5 bases and the J gene end by 5 bases; junction bases not matched to a gene: 4. The CDR3 has 14 residues. The germline gives CDR1 SGHTA, CDR2 FQGTGA. The CDR3 loop is CASSPTGGNNEQFF. DNA of the CDR3: TGTGCCAGCAGCCCGACAGGGGGAAACAATGAGCAGTTCTTC.

The CDR3 reads CASKREGITDTQYF. The CDR3 bases are TGTGCCAGCAAGCGGGAGGGGATAACAGATACGCAGTATTTT. The gene calls are TRBV2 and TRBJ2-3; TRBD2 matches 10 bases. Per the germline V gene, CDR1 is SNHLY and CDR2 is FYNNEI. This CDR3 region has 14 residues. J was trimmed by 3 bases and V by 7 bases; bases with no gene match: 4.

This clone was picked up a small number of times. The chain joins TRBV25-1 to TRBJ2-1; D possibly corresponds to TRBD1 (6 bases). The CDR3 runs to 14 residues. V was trimmed by 4 bases and J by 4 bases, leaving 11 bases between them. Germline CDR1 and CDR2: MGHDK and SYGVNS. This CDR3 is CASSGGQGYNEQFF. CDR3 in DNA: TGTGCCAGCAGTGGCGGTCAGGGGTACAATGAGCAGTTCTTC.

This clone was seen a handful of times. The J gene is TRBJ2-2, the V gene TRBV19; 8 bases align to TRBD1. CDR1 is LNHDA, CDR2 SQIVND, per germline (reference sequence). V shed 10 bases and J 4 bases; nucleotides not matched to a gene: 8. The CDR3 has 14 residues. The CDR3 region is CATHTGGSTGELFF. The CDR3 coding sequence is TGTGCCACCCACACAGGGGGGAGCACCGGGGAGCTGTTTTTT.

This chain links TRBV24-1 with TRBJ1-2; no reliable D call. The CDR3 is made up of 11 amino acids. Germline loops: CDR1 KGHDR, CDR2 SFDVKD. This CDR3 reads CATEANYGYTF. The CDR3 DNA follows: TGTGCAACAGAAGCTAACTATGGCTACACCTTC.

The chain links TRBV27 to TRBJ2-5; D is perhaps TRBD2 (6 bases). The CDR3 sequence is 15 residues long. Per the germline V gene, CDR1 is MNHEY and CDR2 is SMNVEV (reference sequence). V lost 8 bases and J lost 3, with 19 bases in between. As DNA, the CDR3 is TGTGCCAGCGCCGGAGGCGGGGTTGGGGAAGAGACCCAGTACTTC. This encodes CASAGGGVGEETQYF.